The T cell receptor beta chain under discussion was sequenced for a study of OX40 agonist ivuxolimab in advanced cancers. Points from the study as a whole: Expansion of clones was among the lowest in partial responders at 0.1-3.0 mg/kg. Among some nonresponders, normalized T-cell clonal expansion was also low. CD8+ T cells (on average) carried more expanded clones than CD4+ T cells.

V was clipped by 4 bases and J by 3 bases, with 15 bases between them. Germline CDR1 reads SGHDT; CDR2 reads YYEEEE. There are 15 residues in the CDR3. This clone was detected only once. Antigen: not known. Assay: immunoSEQ multiplex PCR; the TCRdb copy retains only in-frame clones and omits some. The sample carries more than 65,000 clones, 85% recorded once. Enrollment shut out patients with autoimmune disease history or systemic immunosuppression. The sample was CD4+ or CD8+ T cells sorted from blood, taken in a trial of the OX40 agonist ivuxolimab. The rearrangement joins TRBV5-6 to TRBJ2-3; D could derive from TRBD1 or TRBD2 (5 bases each). The clonotype was recovered from an adult with an advanced solid tumor such as melanoma, head and neck, liver or kidney cancer. CDR3 sequence: CASSPVGEGTDTQYF. The CDR3 DNA reads as TGTGCCAGCAGCCCCGTCGGAGAGGGGACAGATACGCAGTATTTT.